This TCR beta chain appears in the sequencing data of a study of blood T cell repertoires in COVID-19. Across the study: COVID-19 samples collected from the United States, Italy and Spain covered acute and convalescent phases. The analysed material was cDNA or gDNA that came from T cells, B-cell-depleted T cells, or PBMCs.

Original processing methods: Amplification with reference gene primers provided the estimates of nucleated cell counts. Sequencing used immunoSEQ multiplex PCR; TCRdb keeps in-frame clones, though not all of them. V and J calls and clone size come straight from that table; D and trimming were deduced from the DNA. The sample holds about 160,000 clones; about four fifths are singletons and the top ten take roughly 8%. The Seattle patients joined while their infection was active and were tracked longitudinally afterward. With V trimmed by 3 bases and J by 5 bases, 10 bases remained unmatched. Germline lookup yields CDR1 SGHRS and CDR2 YFSETQ. This CDR3 is built from 17 residues.

The chain combines TRBV5-1 with TRBJ2-3; 12 nucleotides agree with TRBD2. The TCR was taken from an older woman with COVID-19, enrolled during active disease. The sample consisted of peripheral blood. In nucleotides, the CDR3 is TGCGCCAGCAGCTCCACGGCTAGCGGGGGGGCCAGAGATACGCAGTATTTT. Encoded protein: CASSSTASGGARDTQYF.